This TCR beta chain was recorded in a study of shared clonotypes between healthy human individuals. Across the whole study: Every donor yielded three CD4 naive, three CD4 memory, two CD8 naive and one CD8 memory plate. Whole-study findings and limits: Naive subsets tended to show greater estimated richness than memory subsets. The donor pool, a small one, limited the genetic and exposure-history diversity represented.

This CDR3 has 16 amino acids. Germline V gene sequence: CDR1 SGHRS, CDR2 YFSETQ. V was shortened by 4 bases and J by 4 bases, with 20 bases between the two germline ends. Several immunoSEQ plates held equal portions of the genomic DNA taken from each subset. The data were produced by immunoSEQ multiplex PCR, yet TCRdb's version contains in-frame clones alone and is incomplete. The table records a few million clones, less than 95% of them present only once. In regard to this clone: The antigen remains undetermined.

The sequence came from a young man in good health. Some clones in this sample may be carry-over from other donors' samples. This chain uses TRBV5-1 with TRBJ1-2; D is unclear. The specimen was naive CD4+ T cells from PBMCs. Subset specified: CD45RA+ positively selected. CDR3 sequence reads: CASSLARREKSYGYTF. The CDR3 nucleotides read TGCGCCAGCAGCCTAGCGCGACGGGAAAAATCCTATGGCTACACCTTC.